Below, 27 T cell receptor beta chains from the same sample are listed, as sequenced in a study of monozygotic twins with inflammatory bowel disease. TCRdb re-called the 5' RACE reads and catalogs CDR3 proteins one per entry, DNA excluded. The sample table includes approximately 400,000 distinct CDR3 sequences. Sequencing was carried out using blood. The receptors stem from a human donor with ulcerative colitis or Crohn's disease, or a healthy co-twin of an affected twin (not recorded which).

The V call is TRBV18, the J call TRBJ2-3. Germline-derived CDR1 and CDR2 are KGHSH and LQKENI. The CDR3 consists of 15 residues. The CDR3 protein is CASSPPGIHTDTQYF.

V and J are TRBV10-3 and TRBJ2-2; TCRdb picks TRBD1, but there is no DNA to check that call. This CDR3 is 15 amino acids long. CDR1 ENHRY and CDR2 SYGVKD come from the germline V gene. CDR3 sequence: CAISEGGWNTGELFF.

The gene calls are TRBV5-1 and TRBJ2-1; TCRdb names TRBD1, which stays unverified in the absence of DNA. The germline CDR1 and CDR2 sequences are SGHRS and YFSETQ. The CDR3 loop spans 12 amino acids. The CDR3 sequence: CASSLPGNEQFF.

The CDR3 here is CASSPESTRGYEQYF. The genes are TRBV9 and TRBJ2-7; TCRdb outputs TRBD2, but without DNA this stays unchecked. The CDR3 loop spans 15 amino acids. Germline CDR1 reads SGDLS; CDR2 reads YYNGEE.

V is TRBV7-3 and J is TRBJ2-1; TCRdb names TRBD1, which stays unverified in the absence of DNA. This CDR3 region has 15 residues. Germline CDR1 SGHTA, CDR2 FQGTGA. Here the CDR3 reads CASSLNRDPYNEQFF.

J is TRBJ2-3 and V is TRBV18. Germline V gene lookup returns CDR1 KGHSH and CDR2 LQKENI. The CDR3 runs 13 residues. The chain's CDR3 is CASSPQYLDTQYF.

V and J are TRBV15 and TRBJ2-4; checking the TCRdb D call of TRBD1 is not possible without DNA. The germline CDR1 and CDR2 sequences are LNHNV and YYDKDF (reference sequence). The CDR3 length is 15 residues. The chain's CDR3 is CATSRPSQGGNIQYF.

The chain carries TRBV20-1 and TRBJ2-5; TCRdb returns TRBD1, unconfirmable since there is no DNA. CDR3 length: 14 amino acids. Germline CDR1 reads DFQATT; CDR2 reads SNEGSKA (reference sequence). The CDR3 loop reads CSARQGNLGETQYF.

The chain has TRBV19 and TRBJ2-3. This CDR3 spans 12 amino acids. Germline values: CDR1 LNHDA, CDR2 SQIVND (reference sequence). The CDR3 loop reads CASSIGERTQYF.

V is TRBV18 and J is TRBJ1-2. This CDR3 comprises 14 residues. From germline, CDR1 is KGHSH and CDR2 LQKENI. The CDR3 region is CASSRDREAYGYTF.

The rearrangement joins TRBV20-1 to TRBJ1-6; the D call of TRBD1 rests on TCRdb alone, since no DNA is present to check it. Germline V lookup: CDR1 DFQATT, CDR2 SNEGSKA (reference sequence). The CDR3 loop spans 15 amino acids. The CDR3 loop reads CSASFGQGVNSPLHF.

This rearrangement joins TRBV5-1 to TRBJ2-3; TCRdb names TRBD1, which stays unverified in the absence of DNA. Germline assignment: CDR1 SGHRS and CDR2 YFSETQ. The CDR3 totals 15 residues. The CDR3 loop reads CATTPDRGSTDTQYF.

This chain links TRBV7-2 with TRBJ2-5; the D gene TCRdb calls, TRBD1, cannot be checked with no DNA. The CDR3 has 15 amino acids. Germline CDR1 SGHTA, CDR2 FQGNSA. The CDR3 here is CASSVRDRDVETQYF.

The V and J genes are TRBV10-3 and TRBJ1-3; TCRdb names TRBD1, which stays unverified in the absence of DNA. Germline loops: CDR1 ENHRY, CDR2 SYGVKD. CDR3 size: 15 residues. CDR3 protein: CAISRPGGLGNTIYF.

CDR3 amino acids: CASSQDPYWGYTF. The chain employs TRBV14 and TRBJ1-2. Germline assignment: CDR1 SGHDN and CDR2 FVKESK. The CDR3 extends over 13 amino acids.

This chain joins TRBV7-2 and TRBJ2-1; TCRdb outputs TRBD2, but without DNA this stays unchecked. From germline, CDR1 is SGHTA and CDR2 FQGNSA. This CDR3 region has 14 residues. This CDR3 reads CAEKREGSYNEQFF.

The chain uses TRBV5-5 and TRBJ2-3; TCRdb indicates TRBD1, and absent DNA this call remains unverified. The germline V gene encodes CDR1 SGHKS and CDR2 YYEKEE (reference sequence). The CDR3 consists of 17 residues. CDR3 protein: CASSLVTGQSRTDTQYF.

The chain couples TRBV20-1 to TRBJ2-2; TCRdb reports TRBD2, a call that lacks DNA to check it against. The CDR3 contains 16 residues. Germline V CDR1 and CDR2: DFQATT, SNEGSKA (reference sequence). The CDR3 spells CSATRVAGGQTGELFF.

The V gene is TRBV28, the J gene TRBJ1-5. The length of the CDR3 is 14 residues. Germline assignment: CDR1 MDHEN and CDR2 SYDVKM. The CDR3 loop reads CASSLFRGNQPQHF.

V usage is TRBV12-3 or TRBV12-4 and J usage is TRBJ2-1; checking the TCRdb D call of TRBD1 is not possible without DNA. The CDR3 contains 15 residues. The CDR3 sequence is CASSLGRGGLDEQFF.

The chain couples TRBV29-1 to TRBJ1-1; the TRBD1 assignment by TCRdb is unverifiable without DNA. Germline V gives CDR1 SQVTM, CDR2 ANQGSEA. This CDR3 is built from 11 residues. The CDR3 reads CSVVGAKKAFF.

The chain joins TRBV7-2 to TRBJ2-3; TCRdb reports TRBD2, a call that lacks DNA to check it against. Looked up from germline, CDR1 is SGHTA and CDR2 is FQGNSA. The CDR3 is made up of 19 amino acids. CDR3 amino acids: CASSLARVAGGSGADTQYF. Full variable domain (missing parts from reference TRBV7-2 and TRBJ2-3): GAGVSQSPSNKVTEKGKDVELRCDPISGHTALYWYRQSLGQGLEFLIYFQGNSAPDKSGLPSDRFSAERTGGSVSTLTIQRTQQEDSAVYLCASSLARVAGGSGADTQYFGPGTRLTVL.

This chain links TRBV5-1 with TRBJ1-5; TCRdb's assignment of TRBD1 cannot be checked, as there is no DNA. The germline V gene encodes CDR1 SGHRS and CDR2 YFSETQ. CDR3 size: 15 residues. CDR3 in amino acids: CASSLQGSANQPQHF.

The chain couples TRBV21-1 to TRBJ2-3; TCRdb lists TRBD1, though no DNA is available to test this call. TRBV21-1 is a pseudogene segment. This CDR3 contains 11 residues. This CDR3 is CASSTGRPQYF.

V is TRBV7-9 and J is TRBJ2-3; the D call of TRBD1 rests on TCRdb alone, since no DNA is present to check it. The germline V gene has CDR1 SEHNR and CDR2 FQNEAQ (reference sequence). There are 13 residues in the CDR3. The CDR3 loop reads CASSPPGLDTQYF.

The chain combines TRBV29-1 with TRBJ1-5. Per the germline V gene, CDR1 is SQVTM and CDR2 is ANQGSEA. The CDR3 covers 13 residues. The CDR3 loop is CSVAVGGNQPQHF.

CDR3 in amino acids: CASSESRGSETQYF. The chain has TRBV2 and TRBJ2-5; TCRdb's D call of TRBD1 is untestable without DNA. The CDR3 extends over 14 amino acids. Germline-derived CDR1 and CDR2 are SNHLY and FYNNEI.